The 6 T cell receptor beta chains listed next were all sequenced from one sample in a study of shared clonotypes between healthy human individuals. Repertoires were generated with immunoSEQ multiplex PCR, while TCRdb's copy carries only in-frame clones and drops some. The sample has around 700,000 clones, around 72% seen once. The sample comprised memory CD4+ T cells sorted from blood. Subset indicated: CD45RA-negative fraction. The source is a woman in her 30s in good health.

This chain connects TRBV7-9 to TRBJ2-5; 10 bases map to TRBD1. CDR3 length: 16 amino acids. V trimming: 5 bases; J trimming: 4 bases; junction bases outside the gene matches: 10. CDR1 is SEHNR and CDR2 is FQNEAQ in the germline V gene (reference sequence). CDR3 coding DNA: TGTGCCAGCAGCCACCCCTCCGGGACAGGGGTAGAGACCCAGTACTTC. Its protein product is CASSHPSGTGVETQYF.

The chain carries TRBV19 and TRBJ1-2; no clear D gene. V was trimmed by 2 bases and J by 13 bases, leaving 17 bases between them. The V gene's germline CDR1 is LNHDA and CDR2 SQIVND (reference sequence). The CDR3 loop spans 13 amino acids. CDR3: CASSIFPGRDGTF. DNA of the CDR3: TGTGCCAGTAGTATATTCCCCGGGAGAGATGGCACCTTC.

The chain recombines TRBV4-1 with TRBJ2-1, with D possibly being TRBD1 (6 bases). Looked up from germline, CDR1 is MGHRA and CDR2 is YSYEKL. The CDR3 consists of 16 residues. Trimming shortened V by 0 bases and J by 7 bases, and 16 bases separated the two germline ends. The CDR3 nucleotides are TGCGCCAGCAGCCAAGATCCCCCCAGGGGTCATAATGAGCAGTTCTTC. The encoded protein is CASSQDPPRGHNEQFF.

This clone was counted between two and nine times. The V call is TRBV19, the J call TRBJ1-5; no clear D gene. The CDR3 is 15 amino acids. Germline CDR1 and CDR2: LNHDA and SQIVND (reference sequence). The ends were cut back, 3 bases at V and 6 bases at J, with 15 bases in the middle. Here the CDR3 reads CASSMEAGPGQPQHF. Written as DNA, the CDR3 is TGTGCCAGTAGTATGGAGGCGGGTCCGGGTCAGCCCCAGCATTTT.

This clone has a handful of counts. V gene TRBV6-5 combines with J gene TRBJ2-7; the match to TRBD1 covers 7 bases. The CDR3 length is 13 residues. Germline CDR1 is MNHEY and CDR2 is SVGAGI. The ends lost 5 bases at V and 1 base at J; junction bases unmatched: 2. As DNA, the CDR3 is TGTGCCAGCAGTACGGGACAGTCCTACGAGCAGTACTTC. Translating it yields CASSTGQSYEQYF.

This chain uses TRBV6-5 with TRBJ1-2, with D tentatively TRBD1 (6 bases). Germline V gene sequence: CDR1 MNHEY, CDR2 SVGAGI. The CDR3 is made up of 15 amino acids. V was trimmed by 4 bases and J by 4 bases, leaving 16 bases between them. The CDR3 region has the DNA TGTGCCAGCAGTTCCGCGGGACAAGGGTTCTATGGCTACACCTTC. This translates into CASSSAGQGFYGYTF.